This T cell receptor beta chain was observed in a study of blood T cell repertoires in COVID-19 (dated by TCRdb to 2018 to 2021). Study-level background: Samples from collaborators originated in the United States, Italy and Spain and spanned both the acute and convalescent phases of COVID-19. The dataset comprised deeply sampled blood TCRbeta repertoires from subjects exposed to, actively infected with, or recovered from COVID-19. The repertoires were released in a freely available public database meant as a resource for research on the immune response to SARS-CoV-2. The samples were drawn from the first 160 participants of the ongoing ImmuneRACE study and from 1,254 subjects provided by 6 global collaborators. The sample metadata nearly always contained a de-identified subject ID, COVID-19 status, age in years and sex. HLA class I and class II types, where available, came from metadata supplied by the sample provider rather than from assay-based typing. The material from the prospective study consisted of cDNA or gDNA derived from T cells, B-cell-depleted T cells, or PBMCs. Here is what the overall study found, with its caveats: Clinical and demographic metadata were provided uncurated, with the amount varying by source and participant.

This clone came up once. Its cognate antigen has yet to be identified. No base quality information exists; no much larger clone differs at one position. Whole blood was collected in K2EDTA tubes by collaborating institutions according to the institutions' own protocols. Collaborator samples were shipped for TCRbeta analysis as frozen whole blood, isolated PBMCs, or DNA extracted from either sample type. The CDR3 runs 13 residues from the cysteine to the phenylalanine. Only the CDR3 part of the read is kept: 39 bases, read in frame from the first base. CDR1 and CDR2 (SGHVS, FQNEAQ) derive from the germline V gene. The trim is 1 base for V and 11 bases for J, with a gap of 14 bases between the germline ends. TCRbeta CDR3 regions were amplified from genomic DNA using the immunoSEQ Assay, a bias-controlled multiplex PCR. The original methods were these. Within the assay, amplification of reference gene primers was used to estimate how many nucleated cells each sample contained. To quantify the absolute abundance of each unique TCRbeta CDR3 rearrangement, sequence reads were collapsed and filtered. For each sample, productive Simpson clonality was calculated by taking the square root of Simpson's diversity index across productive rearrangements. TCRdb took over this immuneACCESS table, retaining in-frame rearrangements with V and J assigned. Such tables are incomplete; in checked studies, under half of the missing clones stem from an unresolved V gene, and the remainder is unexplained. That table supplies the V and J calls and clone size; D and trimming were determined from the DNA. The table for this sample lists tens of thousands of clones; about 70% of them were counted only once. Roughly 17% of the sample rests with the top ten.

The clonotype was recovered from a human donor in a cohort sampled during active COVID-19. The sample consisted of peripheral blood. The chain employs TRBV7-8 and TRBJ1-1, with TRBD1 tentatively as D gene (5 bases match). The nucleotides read TGTGCCAGCAGCTTAGATGGGGGGACGGTGGCTTTCTTT. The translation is CASSLDGGTVAFF.